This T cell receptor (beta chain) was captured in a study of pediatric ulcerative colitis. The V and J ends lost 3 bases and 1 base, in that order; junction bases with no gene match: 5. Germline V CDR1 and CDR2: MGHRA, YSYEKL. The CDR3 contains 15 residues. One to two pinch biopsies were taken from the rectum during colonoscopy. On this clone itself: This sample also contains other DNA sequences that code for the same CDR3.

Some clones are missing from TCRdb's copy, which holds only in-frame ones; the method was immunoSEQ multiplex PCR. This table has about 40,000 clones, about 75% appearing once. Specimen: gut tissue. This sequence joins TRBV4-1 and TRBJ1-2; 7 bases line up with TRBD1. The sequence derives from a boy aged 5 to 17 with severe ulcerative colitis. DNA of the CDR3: TGCGCCAGCAGCCAGGCCGGGACAGTTAACTATGGCTACACCTTC. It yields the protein CASSQAGTVNYGYTF.